These 24 T cell receptor beta chains were sequenced from one sample in a study of CD8+CD57+ T cells in acquired aplastic anemia. It was genomic DNA that served as the template for profiling TCR beta VDJ and CDR3. TCRdb used MiXCR to reprocess the reads, holding one entry per CDR3 protein. The sample consists of about 210,000 distinct CDR3 sequences, 30% to 40% of them appearing once. The material sequenced was sorted CD4+, CD8+, or CD8+CD57+ T cells (not recorded which) from PBMCs. The receptor set was obtained from a human donor in good health, serving as a control.

This chain uses TRBV2 with TRBJ2-7, with TRBD2 identical over 7 bases. The V segment lost 5 bases and the J segment 6 bases; nucleotides outside the gene matches: 13. The CDR3 spans 15 residues. The germline V gene encodes CDR1 SNHLY and CDR2 FYNNEI. CDR3 region: CASSYSPILAFEQYF. CDR3 nucleotide sequence: TGTGCCAGCAGTTACTCTCCGATACTAGCGTTCGAGCAGTACTTC.

On this clonotype: A much larger clonotype is one base distant, so this may be a read error. This sequence joins TRBV5-1 and TRBJ2-7, with D possibly TRBD1 on 5 matching bases. V was clipped by 4 bases and J by 5 bases, with 10 bases between them. The CDR3 has 12 residues. Germline CDR1 SGHRS, CDR2 YFSETQ. The CDR3 sequence is CASSPLGDEQYF. The DNA for the CDR3 is TGCGCCAGCAGCCCCTTAGGGGACGAGCAGTACTTC.

This clonotype was recorded at least ten times. The chain joins TRBV18 to TRBJ1-2; TRBD1 matches 7 bases. V gave up 2 bases and J gave up 8 bases; unmatched junction bases: 8. The CDR3 runs to 14 residues. Looked up from germline, CDR1 is KGHSH and CDR2 is LQKENI. The DNA of the CDR3 is TGTGCCAGCTCACCAGGGACAGAGGCTGGCGGCTACACCTTC. The encoded protein is CASSPGTEAGGYTF. Looking up the rest from reference TRBV18 and TRBJ1-2 gives the full variable domain: NAGVMQNPRHLVRRRGQEARLRCSPMKGHSHVYWYRQLPEEGLKFMVYLQKENIIDESGMPKERFSAEFPKEGPSILRIQQVVRGDSAAYFCASSPGTEAGGYTFGSGTRLTVV.

The chain recombines TRBV25-1 with TRBJ2-2; TRBD2 matches at 7 bases. V lost 4 bases, J lost 5 bases, and 4 bases stayed unmatched. This CDR3 is built from 14 residues. CDR1 is MGHDK, CDR2 SYGVNS, per germline. The CDR3 DNA sequence: TGTGCCAGCAGTGTCCGTAGCGGGACCGGGGAGCTGTTTTTT. Encoded protein: CASSVRSGTGELFF.

This clonotype was observed many times. DNA for the CDR3: TGCAGTGCCCAAAAGTCAGGAAATGAGCAGTTCTTC. Amino acids: CSAQKSGNEQFF. V is TRBV20-1 and J is TRBJ2-1; unclear D gene. The CDR3 has 12 amino acids. Germline assignment: CDR1 DFQATT and CDR2 SNEGSKA (reference sequence). V was pared by 6 bases and J by 7 bases, with 13 bases between.

This clonotype was counted a single time. The chain has TRBV20-1 and TRBJ1-2; 9 bases are shared with TRBD1. The CDR3 runs 14 residues. The germline gives CDR1 DFQATT, CDR2 SNEGSKA (reference sequence). Germline trimming cut 5 bases from V and 3 bases from J; bases unmatched to any gene: 7. The CDR3 spells CSAAGTGLDYGYTF. The CDR3 bases are TGCAGTGCTGCCGGGACAGGGTTAGACTATGGCTACACCTTC.

This clonotype was seen many times. The V and J genes are TRBV10-3 and TRBJ1-1; 9 nucleotides agree with TRBD1. The V and J ends lost 5 bases and 5 bases, in that order; junction bases with no gene match: 3. The CDR3 totals 13 residues. CDR1 is ENHRY and CDR2 is SYGVKD in the germline V gene. Here the CDR3 DNA reads TGTGCCATCAGTAAGACAGGGGGGACTGAAGCTTTCTTT. It specifies CAISKTGGTEAFF.

This clonotype showed up many times. The chain couples TRBV4-2 to TRBJ2-7, with D possibly TRBD2 on 5 matching bases. The CDR3 totals 15 residues. CDR1 and CDR2 from the germline V gene are LGHNA and YNFKEQ. Trimming removed 4 bases from V and 6 bases from J, with 19 bases in between. The DNA for the CDR3 is TGTGCCAGCAGCCCCCGGGGTGGGCCCCCATCCGAGCAGTACTTC. It encodes CASSPRGGPPSEQYF.

This clonotype showed up just once. This chain uses TRBV9 with TRBJ2-1; 8 bases are shared with TRBD1. Germline lookup yields CDR1 SGDLS and CDR2 YYNGEE. The CDR3 has 17 residues. The J segment lost 4 bases and the V segment lost 0 bases, leaving 9 bases of the junction unmatched. The CDR3 here is CASSVESRTGLYNEQFF. The CDR3 DNA reads TGTGCCAGCAGCGTAGAGTCTAGGACAGGGTTGTACAATGAGCAGTTCTTC.

V and J are TRBV18 and TRBJ1-1, with D hard to call. This CDR3 region has 13 residues. Germline CDR1 KGHSH, CDR2 LQKENI. V lost 9 bases, J lost 1 base, and 12 bases lay in between. The CDR3 spells CASANQWNTEAFF. As DNA, the CDR3 is TGTGCCAGTGCCAATCAGTGGAACACTGAAGCTTTCTTT.

This clonotype was counted many times. DNA of the CDR3: TGCGCCAGCGCGGACAGTCCTCAAACCTACGAGCAGTACTTC. Translated, it gives CASADSPQTYEQYF. V and J are TRBV5-1 and TRBJ2-7; tentative D call: TRBD1 (6 bases). There are 14 residues in the CDR3. The germline V and J ends were trimmed by 7 bases and 2 bases, with 16 bases remaining between them. CDR1 and CDR2 from the germline V gene are SGHRS and YFSETQ.

The chain combines TRBV13 with TRBJ1-2; 7 bases are a match to TRBD1. With 5 bases clipped from V and 8 bases from J, the junction kept 14 bases outside the gene matches. Germline CDR1 is PRHDT and CDR2 is FYEKMQ (reference sequence). This CDR3 has 15 amino acids. CDR3 in DNA: TGTGCCAGCAGCGGCCGACAGGGAGGTTATGGGGGCTACACCTTC. Its translation: CASSGRQGGYGGYTF. Variable domain in full (rest from reference TRBV13 and TRBJ1-2): AAGVIQSPRHLIKEKRETATLKCYPIPRHDTVYWYQQGPGQDPQFLISFYEKMQSDKGSIPDRFSAQQFSDYHSELNMSSLELGDSALYFCASSGRQGGYGGYTFGSGTRLTVV.

This clonotype was detected a few times. V gene TRBV10-3 combines with J gene TRBJ1-1; D is unclear. Looked up from germline, CDR1 is ENHRY and CDR2 is SYGVKD. This CDR3 comprises 13 residues. V lost 8 bases, J lost 1 base, and 11 bases lay in between. CDR3 amino acids: CAIQSQANTEAFF. The DNA of the CDR3 is TGTGCCATCCAATCCCAGGCGAACACTGAAGCTTTCTTT.

There are many counts of this clonotype. The genes are TRBV2 and TRBJ2-7, with D perhaps being TRBD1 or TRBD2 (5 bases each). The CDR3 runs to 13 residues. Germline V gene data show CDR1 as SNHLY and CDR2 as FYNNEI. V was pared by 4 bases and J by 3 bases, with 10 bases between. CDR3 in amino acids: CASSGDGLYEQYF. As DNA, the CDR3 is TGTGCCAGCAGTGGGGACGGACTCTACGAGCAGTACTTC.

Only a few counts were recorded for this clonotype. The V gene is TRBV7-9, the J gene TRBJ2-7, with TRBD2 identical over 11 bases. Germline V gene data show CDR1 as SEHNR and CDR2 as FQNEAQ (reference sequence). CDR3 length: 14 residues. J lost 3 bases, V lost 3 bases, and 1 base had no gene match. The CDR3, as DNA: TGTGCCAGCAGCTTGACTAGCGGGAACTACGAGCAGTACTTC. Protein product: CASSLTSGNYEQYF.

Ten or more counts support this clonotype. The V call is TRBV7-2, the J call TRBJ1-1; D remains ambiguous. The CDR3 is 13 residues long. Germline V lookup: CDR1 SGHTA, CDR2 FQGNSA. The V and J ends lost 2 bases and 5 bases respectively, with 9 bases between them. The CDR3: CASSLRRATEAFF. The CDR3, as DNA: TGTGCCAGCAGCTTACGGAGGGCAACTGAAGCTTTCTTT. Drawing the rest from reference TRBV7-2 and TRBJ1-1, the complete variable domain is GAGVSQSPSNKVTEKGKDVELRCDPISGHTALYWYRQSLGQGLEFLIYFQGNSAPDKSGLPSDRFSAERTGGSVSTLTIQRTQQEDSAVYLCASSLRRATEAFFGQGTRLTVV.

The gene calls are TRBV7-9 and TRBJ1-4, with D perhaps matching TRBD1 (5 bases). This CDR3 contains 14 residues. The V gene's germline CDR1 is SEHNR and CDR2 FQNEAQ (reference sequence). V was trimmed by 9 bases and J by 4 bases, leaving 15 bases between them. The CDR3 coding sequence is TGTGCCAGTAGTATGACAGAGGTTAATGAAAAACTGTTTTTT. The encoded protein is CASSMTEVNEKLFF.

This clonotype has at least ten counts. The chain's CDR3 is CASSVFADSPLHF. DNA for the CDR3: TGCGCCAGCAGCGTATTTGCCGATTCACCCCTCCACTTT. This chain connects TRBV5-1 to TRBJ1-6; D remains ambiguous. This CDR3 is built from 13 residues. V lost 4 bases to trimming and J lost 8 bases, with 10 bases between them. Germline V gene lookup returns CDR1 SGHRS and CDR2 YFSETQ.

About this clonotype itself: A single base separates this from a much larger clone, so it may be a read error. The chain employs TRBV13 and TRBJ1-6; 7 nucleotides match TRBD1. The CDR3 totals 17 residues. V lost 0 bases to trimming and J lost 6 bases; unmatched junction nucleotides: 8. Germline V gene lookup returns CDR1 PRHDT and CDR2 FYEKMQ (reference sequence). In DNA form, the CDR3 reads TGTGCCAGCAGCTTAGGCCCTTACCCAGGGGGTAATTCACCCCTCCACTTT. Its translation is CASSLGPYPGGNSPLHF.

This clonotype occurred a few times. This chain joins TRBV10-3 and TRBJ2-5; no definite D call. The CDR3 runs 13 residues. Germline CDR1 is ENHRY and CDR2 is SYGVKD. Trimming took off 3 bases at V and 0 bases at J, with 5 bases between the two ends. The DNA of the CDR3 is TGTGCCATCAGTGACATAAACCAAGAGACCCAGTACTTC. This sequence encodes CAISDINQETQYF.

This clonotype has only one observation. The rearrangement links TRBV7-9 to TRBJ1-4; tentative D call: TRBD1 (6 bases). The CDR3 runs to 13 residues. Trimming left V 5 bases short and J 5 bases short, with 9 bases between. Germline V gene sequence: CDR1 SEHNR, CDR2 FQNEAQ (reference sequence). The chain's CDR3 is CASSGQTNEKLFF. The CDR3 DNA is TGTGCCAGCAGCGGACAGACAAATGAAAAACTGTTTTTT. Based on the CDR3 plus reference TRBV7-9 and TRBJ1-4, the full variable domain is DTGVSQNPRHKITKRGQNVTFRCDPISEHNRLYWYRQTLGQGPEFLTYFQNEAQLEKSRLLSDRFSAERPKGSFSTLEIQRTEQGDSAMYLCASSGQTNEKLFFGSGTQLSVL.

The CDR3, as DNA: TGCAGCGTCAGCAGTGACCACGGCCGCACAGATACGCAGTATTTT. It encodes CSVSSDHGRTDTQYF. The chain employs TRBV29-1 and TRBJ2-3; D unresolved. CDR1 SQVTM and CDR2 ANQGSEA come from the germline V gene. V was trimmed by 6 bases and J by 1 base, leaving 17 bases between them. The CDR3 is 15 amino acids.

The sample holds many counts of this clonotype. The chain couples TRBV7-8 to TRBJ1-6; 7 positions match TRBD1. CDR1 is SGHVS, CDR2 FQNEAQ, per germline. The CDR3 loop spans 14 amino acids. V was clipped by 5 bases and J by 8 bases; unmatched bases: 6. The CDR3 region is CASSQQGWHSPLHF. DNA for the CDR3: TGTGCCAGCAGCCAACAGGGGTGGCATTCACCCCTCCACTTT.

Only a few counts were recorded for this clonotype. This chain's CDR3 is CASSYSAGAYGYTF. The CDR3 coding sequence is TGTGCCAGCAGTTACTCAGCGGGGGCGTATGGCTACACCTTC. The chain joins TRBV6-5 to TRBJ1-2; D may be TRBD1 (6 bases). V was clipped by 0 bases and J by 5 bases, with 10 bases between them. The germline gives CDR1 MNHEY, CDR2 SVGAGI. The CDR3 totals 14 residues.